A selection of T cell receptor beta chains follows, all from one sample in a study of blood T cell repertoires in COVID-19. The assay was immunoSEQ multiplex PCR, and TCRdb's table has in-frame clones only and misses some. Found here are approximately 30,000 clones, roughly nine tenths of them singletons; the top ten hold approximately 16%. What was sequenced was peripheral blood. The source of these receptors is a human donor with active COVID-19. The donor label of this sample is uncertain. CDR3s include the opening cysteine and the closing phenylalanine or tryptophan. Each record gives: clone size, D gene, V gene, J gene, CDR3 DNA, CDR3 protein. A D gene is named only where the DNA matches it firmly. For some rows the clone size is stated as once, few or many, or as a class when expanded; others skip it.

clone_size: -
d_call: -
v_call: TRBV18
j_call: TRBJ2-7
cdr3_nt: TGTGCCAGCTCACCACCGGCAGGGATAGACGAGCAGTACTTC
cdr3_aa: CASSPPAGIDEQYF

clone_size: -
d_call: TRBD1
v_call: TRBV10-2
j_call: TRBJ1-1
cdr3_nt: TGCGCCAGCAGAGACAGGGGGAACACTGAAGCTTTCTTT
cdr3_aa: CASRDRGNTEAFF

clone_size: -
d_call: -
v_call: TRBV5-1
j_call: TRBJ1-1
cdr3_nt: TGCGCCAGCAGCCTGGAACAAACAGGGTATACTGAAGCTTTCTTT
cdr3_aa: CASSLEQTGYTEAFF

clone_size: -
d_call: -
v_call: TRBV6-1
j_call: TRBJ2-1
cdr3_nt: TGTGCCAGCAGTGACCGGGGATCTACAATGAAAGAGCAGTTCTTC
cdr3_aa: CASSDRGSTMKEQFF

clone_size: -
d_call: -
v_call: TRBV5-4
j_call: TRBJ1-3
cdr3_nt: TGTGCCAGCAGCTTGGGCTGGAGTTCTGGAAACACCATATATTTT
cdr3_aa: CASSLGWSSGNTIYF

clone_size: -
d_call: TRBD1
v_call: TRBV4-2
j_call: TRBJ2-2
cdr3_nt: TGTGCCAGCCGGGACAGGGTTTTAGGGGAGCTGTTTTTT
cdr3_aa: CASRDRVLGELFF

clone_size: -
d_call: -
v_call: TRBV12-3/TRBV12-4
j_call: TRBJ2-7
cdr3_nt: TGTGCCAGCAGCCCGGACTGGGCGCAACAGTACTTC
cdr3_aa: CASSPDWAQQYF

clone_size: -
d_call: -
v_call: TRBV13
j_call: TRBJ2-5
cdr3_nt: TGTGCCAGCAGCTTAGGACGGCAAGAGACCCAGTACTTC
cdr3_aa: CASSLGRQETQYF

clone_size: -
d_call: -
v_call: TRBV29-1
j_call: TRBJ1-1
cdr3_nt: TGCAGCGTTGAAGTTCCACATCTTATGAACACTGAAGCTTTCTTT
cdr3_aa: CSVEVPHLMNTEAFF

clone_size: -
d_call: -
v_call: TRBV12-5
j_call: TRBJ1-6
cdr3_nt: TGTGCTAGTGGTTTGGGCAGGGGTTCGTATAATTCACCCCTCCACTTT
cdr3_aa: CASGLGRGSYNSPLHF

clone_size: -
d_call: -
v_call: TRBV15
j_call: TRBJ2-1
cdr3_nt: TGTGCCACCAGCAGCAGGGGATCATCCTACAATGAGCAGTTCTTC
cdr3_aa: CATSSRGSSYNEQFF

clone_size: -
d_call: TRBD1
v_call: TRBV5-1
j_call: TRBJ2-3
cdr3_nt: TGCGCCAGCAGCCAAGGACAGGACGTTAGGGATACGCAGTATTTT
cdr3_aa: CASSQGQDVRDTQYF

clone_size: -
d_call: TRBD1
v_call: TRBV18
j_call: TRBJ1-5
cdr3_nt: TGTGCCAGCTCATCCACGGACAGGGGATTCCCCAATCAGCCCCAGCATTTT
cdr3_aa: CASSSTDRGFPNQPQHF

clone_size: -
d_call: TRBD1
v_call: TRBV6-2/TRBV6-3
j_call: TRBJ1-1
cdr3_nt: TGTGCCAGCAGTTCACCGTTAACAGGGGGCACTGAAGCTTTCTTT
cdr3_aa: CASSSPLTGGTEAFF

clone_size: -
d_call: TRBD2
v_call: TRBV6-2/TRBV6-3
j_call: TRBJ2-5
cdr3_nt: TGTGCCAGCAGTCTGCTGGGGGGGAGGCAGGCCCAGTACTTC
cdr3_aa: CASSLLGGRQAQYF

clone_size: -
d_call: -
v_call: TRBV14
j_call: TRBJ2-6
cdr3_nt: TGTGCCAGCAGCCGCCTAGGTGGGGCCAACGTCCTGACTTTC
cdr3_aa: CASSRLGGANVLTF

clone_size: -
d_call: -
v_call: TRBV15
j_call: TRBJ2-5
cdr3_nt: TGTGCCACCAGCACGGGAGAGACCCAGTACTTC
cdr3_aa: CATSTGETQYF

clone_size: -
d_call: TRBD1
v_call: TRBV7-3
j_call: TRBJ2-1
cdr3_nt: TGTGCCAGCAGCTTAACGGGGGACAGCTCCTACAATGAGCAGTTCTTC
cdr3_aa: CASSLTGDSSYNEQFF

clone_size: -
d_call: -
v_call: TRBV5-1
j_call: TRBJ2-3
cdr3_nt: TGCGCCAGCAGCTTGGCTCGGACCGCCACGGGGGATACGCAGTATTTT
cdr3_aa: CASSLARTATGDTQYF

clone_size: -
d_call: -
v_call: TRBV14
j_call: TRBJ1-4
cdr3_nt: TGTGCCAGCAGCCAAGATCGGGTCGGAAAACTGTTTTTT
cdr3_aa: CASSQDRVGKLFF

clone_size: -
d_call: TRBD2
v_call: TRBV7-2
j_call: TRBJ2-3
cdr3_nt: TGTGCCAGCAGCCCGGGGGTAGCGGGGGGACCAGGGGATACGCAGTATTTT
cdr3_aa: CASSPGVAGGPGDTQYF

clone_size: few
d_call: TRBD1
v_call: TRBV11-3
j_call: TRBJ2-5
cdr3_nt: TGTGCCAGCAGCTCCGGGACAGGGGGCTGGGAGACCCAGTACTTC
cdr3_aa: CASSSGTGGWETQYF